This entry describes one TCR beta chain. It was CD45RO-negative cells, positively selected for CCR7, that made up naive CD8 cells, with terminally differentiated effector memory CD45RA+ cells excluded. The method was immunoSEQ multiplex PCR; TCRdb's version includes in-frame clones alone and lacks a portion of them. The sample consists of about 1.9 million clones, around 95% of them appearing once. Trimming left V 5 bases short and J 2 bases short, with 16 bases between. The CDR3 length is 15 residues. Germline-derived CDR1 and CDR2 are MNHEY and SMNVEV (reference sequence). The sample is drawn from a study of shared clonotypes between healthy human individuals.

V and J are TRBV27 and TRBJ2-7, with D maybe TRBD2 (5 bases). What was sequenced was naive CD8+ T cells from PBMCs. The origin of this receptor is a man younger than 35 in good health. Some clones in this sample may be carry-over from other donors' samples. The CDR3 sequence is CASSPGSYLTYEQYF. The CDR3 coding sequence is TGTGCCAGCAGTCCTGGGAGTTACCTAACCTACGAGCAGTACTTC.